The clone carrying this TCR beta chain was detected many times. The data belong to a study of regulatory T cells in long-lasting Graves disease. Library construction for TCR beta used iRepertoire HTBI primers and Arm-PCR of CDR3 regions. One entry per CDR3 protein results from TCRdb running MiXCR on the multiplex PCR reads. Altogether 580,000 or so distinct CDR3 sequences are present, around 16% being singletons, with the ten largest covering more than 10%. Documented time point: newly diagnosed GD, antithyroid drugs for less than 3 months. The authors made the TCR library using RNA they extracted from PBMCs. The J segment lost 5 bases and the V segment lost 6 bases, leaving 12 bases of the junction unmatched. CDR3 size: 15 residues. The same sample was also studied in work on T cells in Graves' hyperthyroidism and ophthalmopathy. That work states: Blood also showed most of the thyroid clonotypes that were expanded above 0.001.

The sequence was collected from a young man with Graves disease. The rearrangement links TRBV12-3 or TRBV12-4 to TRBJ2-7, with TRBD2 identical over 8 bases. Here the sequenced sample was peripheral blood mononuclear cells (PBMCs), taken at new diagnosis, from a patient treated with antithyroid drugs. CDR3: CASSSRVAGRNEQYF. In DNA, the CDR3 is TGTGCCAGCAGCTCTCGTGTAGCGGGAAGGAACGAGCAGTACTTC.